One and the same sample provided the 29 T cell receptor beta chains below, sequenced in a study of blood T cell repertoires in COVID-19. Clones were read by immunoSEQ multiplex PCR, and TCRdb kept only the in-frame ones, dropping some. The sample comprises about 80,000 clones, about 87% of which are singletons, and about 7% rests with the top ten. Sequenced sample: peripheral blood. The receptors here all came from a woman aged 80 or over with acute or convalescent COVID-19.

The CDR3 sequence is CASSPSQGFPYEQYF. The CDR3 region has the DNA TGTGCCAGCTCACCCTCACAGGGGTTTCCCTACGAGCAGTACTTC. This chain links TRBV18 with TRBJ2-7; TRBD1 matches at 7 bases. Unmatched junction bases numbered 7, after V lost 3 bases and J lost 2 bases. Germline V lookup: CDR1 KGHSH, CDR2 LQKENI. This CDR3 spans 15 amino acids.

This clone was picked up one time. The chain recombines TRBV5-5 with TRBJ2-7; 15 bases agree with TRBD2. The CDR3 has 19 residues. CDR1 is SGHKS and CDR2 is YYEKEE in the germline V gene (reference sequence). Germline trimming cut 1 base from V and 2 bases from J; bases unmatched to any gene: 10. CDR3 in DNA: TGTGCCAGCAGCTTGAGAGGGGACGGACTAGCGGGAGGGCCCTACGAGCAGTACTTC. It yields the protein CASSLRGDGLAGGPYEQYF.

Here the CDR3 DNA reads TGTGCCAGCAGCGTAACTAGACCCTCCTACAATGAGCAGTTCTTC. Amino acids: CASSVTRPSYNEQFF. This sequence joins TRBV7-2 and TRBJ2-1, with D possibly matching TRBD2 (5 bases). The CDR3 has 15 residues. V lost 5 bases and J 0 bases, leaving 11 bases between the germline ends. Germline CDR1 SGHTA, CDR2 FQGNSA. The full variable domain, rest sourced from reference TRBV7-2 and TRBJ2-1, is GAGVSQSPSNKVTEKGKDVELRCDPISGHTALYWYRQSLGQGLEFLIYFQGNSAPDKSGLPSDRFSAERTGGSVSTLTIQRTQQEDSAVYLCASSVTRPSYNEQFFGPGTRLTVL.

The rearrangement uses TRBV4-1 and TRBJ2-3; 7 bases match TRBD2. CDR3 length equals 19 residues. The germline V gene has CDR1 MGHRA and CDR2 YSYEKL. Trimming took 0 bases from V and 2 from J; bases not matched to a gene: 14. CDR3 sequence: CASSQDGPPRAGATDTQYF. The DNA for the CDR3 is TGCGCCAGCAGCCAAGATGGTCCCCCCCGGGCGGGAGCCACAGATACGCAGTATTTT.

The J gene is TRBJ2-7, the V gene TRBV4-2, with 12 positions matching TRBD1. CDR1 is LGHNA, CDR2 YNFKEQ, per germline. The V gene end was trimmed by 0 bases and the J gene end by 3 bases; junction bases not matched to a gene: 6. This CDR3 region has 17 residues. CDR3 residues: CASSQDRGDRGLYEQYF. The DNA for the CDR3 is TGTGCCAGCAGCCAAGATCGTGGGGACAGGGGGCTCTACGAGCAGTACTTC.

Here the CDR3 reads CASSSLPEGRAYEQYF. The CDR3 DNA follows: TGTGCCAGCAGCTCACTCCCCGAGGGTAGGGCCTACGAGCAGTACTTC. The chain combines TRBV7-2 with TRBJ2-7; tentative D call: TRBD2 (5 bases). Deletions cut 4 bases from V and 2 bases from J, with 18 bases between. This CDR3 has 16 residues. The V gene's germline CDR1 is SGHTA and CDR2 FQGNSA.

The chain is built from TRBV29-1 and TRBJ2-7, with 7 bases that match TRBD1. This CDR3 spans 12 amino acids. V dropped 7 bases and J dropped 1; count of bases not matched to a gene: 4. Germline loops: CDR1 SQVTM, CDR2 ANQGSEA. The CDR3 reads CSGGTDSYEQYF. CDR3 coding DNA: TGCAGCGGGGGGACAGATTCCTACGAGCAGTACTTC.

CDR3: CASSERQGAGYGYTF. The DNA for the CDR3 is TGCGCCAGCAGTGAGAGACAGGGGGCTGGCTATGGCTACACCTTC. V and J are TRBV10-2 and TRBJ1-2; 10 bases align to TRBD1. Germline CDR1 reads WSHSY; CDR2 reads SAAADI. The CDR3 runs to 15 residues. The junction had 4 bases not matched to a gene; V was cut back by 2 bases and J by 4 bases.

The chain has TRBV13 and TRBJ2-3; 15 nucleotides agree with TRBD2. The CDR3 consists of 18 residues. Per germline, CDR1 PRHDT and CDR2 FYEKMQ (reference sequence). The trim removed 5 bases at V and 3 bases at J, leaving 9 bases unmatched. In DNA form, the CDR3 reads TGTGCCAGCAGCACTACCGGGACTAGCGGGAGGAAAACAGATACGCAGTATTTT. It specifies CASSTTGTSGRKTDTQYF.

The chain uses TRBV2 and TRBJ2-7, with 14 bases matching TRBD2. The germline CDR1 and CDR2 sequences are SNHLY and FYNNEI. The length of the CDR3 is 15 residues. Trimming at V came to 5 bases and at J to 7 bases, leaving 7 bases not matched to a gene. CDR3 sequence (DNA): TGTGCCAGCAGTCGACTAGCGGGAGGGCCTAAGGAGCAGTACTTC. Amino acids: CASSRLAGGPKEQYF.

The CDR3 reads CASSLGQVLSGNTIYF. The CDR3 DNA is TGTGCCAGCAGCTTGGGACAGGTCCTCTCTGGAAACACCATATATTTT. J is TRBJ1-3 and V is TRBV5-5; a weak D match, TRBD1 (6 bases). Deletions cut 0 bases from V and 0 bases from J, with 10 bases between. Germline values: CDR1 SGHKS, CDR2 YYEKEE (reference sequence). This CDR3 is built from 16 residues.

This chain joins TRBV12-3 or TRBV12-4 and TRBJ2-5, with 7 bases that match TRBD1. CDR3 length: 13 residues. V trimming: 5 bases; J trimming: 4 bases; junction bases outside the gene matches: 4. CDR3 protein: CASSVTGTETQYF. The CDR3 coding sequence is TGTGCCAGCAGTGTGACAGGGACAGAGACCCAGTACTTC.

The rearrangement links TRBV5-4 to TRBJ1-2, with 9 bases fitting TRBD1. Germline CDR1 SGHNT, CDR2 YYREEE (reference sequence). The CDR3 contains 15 residues. Losses at the gene ends were 10 bases for V and 7 bases for J; bases not matched to a gene: 17. This CDR3 is CAAQEGGTGSIGYTF. As DNA, the CDR3 is TGTGCCGCCCAGGAGGGGGGGACAGGGTCGATTGGCTACACCTTC.

The CDR3 coding sequence is TGTGCCAGTAGACCGGGGACAGGCTATGGCTACACCTTC. This encodes CASRPGTGYGYTF. This chain connects TRBV19 to TRBJ1-2; 8 bases match TRBD1. The CDR3 extends over 13 amino acids. J was trimmed by 4 bases and V by 6 bases; bases with no gene match: 4. CDR1 and CDR2 from the germline V gene are LNHDA and SQIVND (reference sequence).

This chain links TRBV27 with TRBJ1-1; D unclear. Trimming shortened V by 2 bases and J by 10 bases, and 14 bases separated the two germline ends. The germline V gene encodes CDR1 MNHEY and CDR2 SMNVEV (reference sequence). This CDR3 has 13 amino acids. The CDR3 region has the DNA TGTGCCAGCAGTTTAATTGGAGGTGTGGGAGCTTTCTTT. Its translation is CASSLIGGVGAFF.

In regard to this clone: One end of the junction is discordant with germline, which a read error may explain. This chain joins TRBV7-3 and TRBJ2-3; 10 bases line up with TRBD2. The V gene's germline CDR1 is SGHTA and CDR2 FQGTGA. This CDR3 is 15 amino acids long. CDR3 residues: CASSSQSLAGDTRYF. Written as DNA, the CDR3 is TGTGCCAGCAGCTCTCAAAGCCTAGCGGGGGATACGCGGTATTTT. Full variable domain (missing parts from reference TRBV7-3 and TRBJ2-3): GAGVSQTPSNKVTEKGKYVELRCDPISGHTALYWYRQSLGQGPEFLIYFQGTGAADDSGLPNDRFFAVRPEGSVSTLKIQRTERGDSAVYLCASSSQSLAGDTRYFGPGTRLTVL.

The chain joins TRBV29-1 to TRBJ2-1; 7 positions match TRBD2. Trimming at V came to 3 bases and at J to 4 bases, leaving 6 bases not matched to a gene. Looked up from germline, CDR1 is SQVTM and CDR2 is ANQGSEA. This CDR3 contains 14 residues. The CDR3: CSVEGGDLYNEQFF. The DNA of the CDR3 is TGCAGCGTTGAGGGGGGGGATCTTTACAATGAGCAGTTCTTC.

In its sample, this clone was seen once. The V and J genes are TRBV19 and TRBJ2-7; 7 bases are shared with TRBD1. There are 14 residues in the CDR3. Trimming cost V 6 bases and J 3 bases; bases outside gene matches: 8. The germline gives CDR1 LNHDA, CDR2 SQIVND (reference sequence). CDR3 DNA: TGTGCCAGTAGCCGGCAAGGGGGCATCTACGAGCAGTACTTC. Amino acid sequence: CASSRQGGIYEQYF.

The V and J genes are TRBV3-1 (or the pseudogene TRBV3-2) and TRBJ1-1; D might be TRBD1 (6 bases). The CDR3 is made up of 18 amino acids. Germline lookup yields CDR1 LGHDT and CDR2 YNNKEL (reference sequence). Trimming cost V 0 bases and J 4 bases, with 21 bases left between them. CDR3 DNA sequence: TGTGCCAGCAGCCAAGATGTCAGGACAGTCCCATGGGGCACTGAAGCTTTCTTT. Protein: CASSQDVRTVPWGTEAFF.

The chain is built from TRBV5-1 and TRBJ1-3; D not resolved. CDR1 is SGHRS, CDR2 YFSETQ, per germline. This CDR3 spans 15 amino acids. V shed 0 bases and J shed 1 base, with 8 bases lying between them. CDR3 nucleotides: TGCGCCAGCAGCTTGGGCGGGTTTTCTGGAAACACCATATATTTT. Its protein is CASSLGGFSGNTIYF.

The rearrangement uses TRBV6-5 and TRBJ2-5, with 8 bases aligning to TRBD1. The CDR3 totals 15 residues. Trimming at V came to 6 bases and at J to 4 bases, leaving 10 bases not matched to a gene. Germline assignment: CDR1 MNHEY and CDR2 SVGAGI. The CDR3 is CASSPLIQGGETQYF. CDR3 DNA: TGTGCCAGCAGCCCACTTATACAGGGGGGAGAGACCCAGTACTTC.

Only one count was recorded for this clone. The chain has TRBV6-6 and TRBJ2-7, with 7 bases matching TRBD1. Losses at the gene ends were 7 bases for V and 4 bases for J; bases not matched to a gene: 13. Germline V CDR1 and CDR2: MNHNY, SVGAGI (reference sequence). The CDR3 covers 15 residues. CDR3: CASTPSRGQTYEQYF. CDR3 nucleotide sequence: TGTGCCAGCACCCCTTCCAGGGGACAGACTTACGAGCAGTACTTC.

The chain has TRBV7-3 and TRBJ2-2; 14 nucleotides agree with TRBD2. V gave up 5 bases and J gave up 2 bases; unmatched junction bases: 7. The V gene's germline CDR1 is SGHTA and CDR2 FQGTGA. The CDR3 is 18 amino acids. The CDR3: CASSPTGLAGANTGELFF. The CDR3 DNA reads TGTGCCAGCAGCCCTACGGGACTAGCGGGGGCCAACACCGGGGAGCTGTTTTTT.

The J gene is TRBJ1-3, the V gene TRBV10-3; no clear D gene. V dropped 10 bases and J dropped 0 bases, with 4 bases sitting between them. Germline V gene sequence: CDR1 ENHRY, CDR2 SYGVKD. The CDR3 runs 11 residues. The CDR3 coding sequence is TGTGCCACTCTCTCTGGAAACACCATATATTTT. The encoded protein is CATLSGNTIYF.

The V gene is TRBV20-1, the J gene TRBJ2-3; the match to TRBD1 covers 9 bases. Germline assignment: CDR1 DFQATT and CDR2 SNEGSKA (reference sequence). The CDR3 totals 15 residues. V gave up 3 bases and J gave up 4 bases; unmatched junction bases: 8. Written as DNA, the CDR3 is TGCAGTGCTAGTCGACAGGGGGTGACCGCAGATACGCAGTATTTT. Protein sequence: CSASRQGVTADTQYF.

The chain joins TRBV19 to TRBJ2-2; TRBD2 is a possible D gene (5 bases). Germline CDR1 reads LNHDA; CDR2 reads SQIVND (reference sequence). V was pared by 6 bases and J by 0 bases, with 8 bases between. The CDR3 sequence is 14 residues long. CDR3 sequence: CASRPGSNTGELFF. The DNA of the CDR3 is TGTGCCAGTAGGCCGGGATCGAACACCGGGGAGCTGTTTTTT.

The genes are TRBV5-6 and TRBJ2-7, with 10 bases identical to TRBD1. Trimming cost V 3 bases and J 2 bases; bases outside gene matches: 5. This CDR3 is 15 amino acids long. Per the germline V gene, CDR1 is SGHDT and CDR2 is YYEEEE. The CDR3 DNA is TGTGCCAGCAGCTCCGGGACAGGGGAGCCCTACGAGCAGTACTTC. Its protein product is CASSSGTGEPYEQYF.

V is TRBV7-9 and J is TRBJ1-6; 9 nucleotides agree with TRBD1. CDR1 is SEHNR and CDR2 is FQNEAQ in the germline V gene (reference sequence). The CDR3 consists of 16 residues. V gave up 5 bases and J gave up 4 bases; unmatched junction bases: 6. The CDR3 sequence: CASSPFDRGYNSPLHF. CDR3 bases: TGTGCCAGCAGCCCCTTTGACAGGGGGTATAATTCACCCCTCCACTTT.

The rearrangement joins TRBV9 to TRBJ1-5; no definite D call. There are 13 residues in the CDR3. Trimming shortened V by 1 base and J by 3 bases, and 5 bases separated the two germline ends. Germline V gene lookup returns CDR1 SGDLS and CDR2 YYNGEE. This CDR3 is CASSVTDNQPQHF. The CDR3 nucleotides are TGTGCCAGCAGCGTAACAGACAATCAGCCCCAGCATTTT.